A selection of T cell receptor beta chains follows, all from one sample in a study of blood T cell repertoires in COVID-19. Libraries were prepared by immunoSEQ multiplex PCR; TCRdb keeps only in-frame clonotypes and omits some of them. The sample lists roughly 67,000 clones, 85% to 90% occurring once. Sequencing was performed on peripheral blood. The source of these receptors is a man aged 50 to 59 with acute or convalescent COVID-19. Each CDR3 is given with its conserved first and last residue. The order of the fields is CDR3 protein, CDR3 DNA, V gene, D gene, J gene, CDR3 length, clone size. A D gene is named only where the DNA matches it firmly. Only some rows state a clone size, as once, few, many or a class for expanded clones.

CDR3aa: CASSLESGRGAFF; CDR3nt: TGTGCCAGCAGCTTAGAGTCGGGTCGGGGAGCTTTCTTT; v_gene: TRBV7-9; d_gene: .; j_gene: TRBJ1-1; len: 13; abundance: few
CDR3aa: CASSPSDRGTETQYF; CDR3nt: TGTGCCAGCAGCCCCTCGGACAGGGGGACCGAGACCCAGTACTTC; v_gene: TRBV7-9; d_gene: TRBD1; j_gene: TRBJ2-5; len: 15; abundance: .
CDR3aa: CASSFREWNTEAFF; CDR3nt: TGTGCCAGCAGCTTCCGGGAGTGGAACACTGAAGCTTTCTTT; v_gene: TRBV5-6; d_gene: .; j_gene: TRBJ1-1; len: 14; abundance: few
CDR3aa: CASSEQGGYYEQYF; CDR3nt: TGTGCCAGCAGTGAACAGGGTGGCTACTACGAGCAGTACTTC; v_gene: TRBV6-1; d_gene: .; j_gene: TRBJ2-7; len: 14; abundance: .
CDR3aa: CASSVRTSFDEVFF; CDR3nt: TGTGCCAGCAGCGTTAGGACTAGCTTCGACGAGGTCTTCTTC; v_gene: TRBV9; d_gene: TRBD2; j_gene: TRBJ2-1; len: 14; abundance: .
CDR3aa: CASRRPRGRNANTGELFF; CDR3nt: TGTGCCAGCAGACGTCCCCGCGGCAGAAACGCGAACACCGGGGAGCTGTTTTTT; v_gene: TRBV7-2; d_gene: .; j_gene: TRBJ2-2; len: 18; abundance: .
CDR3aa: CASAFGQEAFF; CDR3nt: TGCGCCAGCGCCTTCGGACAGGAAGCTTTCTTT; v_gene: TRBV5-1; d_gene: .; j_gene: TRBJ1-1; len: 11; abundance: .
CDR3aa: CASSLGGLGANVLTF; CDR3nt: TGTGCCAGCAGCTTAGGAGGGCTGGGGGCCAACGTCCTGACTTTC; v_gene: TRBV7-9; d_gene: .; j_gene: TRBJ2-6; len: 15; abundance: few
CDR3aa: CASGGQGDSPLHF; CDR3nt: TGTGCTAGTGGCGGACAGGGGGATTCACCCCTCCACTTT; v_gene: TRBV12-5; d_gene: TRBD1; j_gene: TRBJ1-6; len: 13; abundance: .
CDR3aa: CASKTSGTSTDTQYF; CDR3nt: TGTGCCAGCAAGACTAGCGGAACTAGCACAGATACGCAGTATTTT; v_gene: TRBV6-5; d_gene: TRBD2; j_gene: TRBJ2-3; len: 15; abundance: once
CDR3aa: CASMSNYGYTF; CDR3nt: TGTGCCAGCATGTCGAACTATGGCTACACCTTC; v_gene: TRBV27; d_gene: .; j_gene: TRBJ1-2; len: 11; abundance: once
CDR3aa: CASRNRELKFTYNEQFF; CDR3nt: TGCGCCAGCAGAAATCGGGAGTTAAAGTTCACCTACAATGAGCAGTTCTTC; v_gene: TRBV10-1; d_gene: .; j_gene: TRBJ2-1; len: 17; abundance: .
CDR3aa: CASSQVSYYGYTF; CDR3nt: TGTGCCAGCAGCCAAGTCTCCTATTATGGCTACACCTTC; v_gene: TRBV14; d_gene: .; j_gene: TRBJ1-2; len: 13; abundance: few
CDR3aa: CASRDRDNSPLHF; CDR3nt: TGCGCCAGCAGGGACAGGGACAATTCACCCCTCCACTTT; v_gene: TRBV10-1; d_gene: TRBD1; j_gene: TRBJ1-6; len: 13; abundance: .
CDR3aa: CASSLGGSGSPLHF; CDR3nt: TGTGCCAGCAGCTTGGGAGGGTCCGGTTCACCCCTCCACTTT; v_gene: TRBV11-3; d_gene: .; j_gene: TRBJ1-6; len: 14; abundance: .
CDR3aa: CASSEALQGARNTEAFF; CDR3nt: TGTGCCAGCAGTGAAGCACTTCAGGGGGCGCGGAACACTGAAGCTTTCTTT; v_gene: TRBV6-1; d_gene: TRBD1; j_gene: TRBJ1-1; len: 17; abundance: .
CDR3aa: CASSPSAGGGETQYF; CDR3nt: TGTGCCAGCAGCCCTTCAGCGGGGGGAGGAGAGACCCAGTACTTC; v_gene: TRBV3-1/TRBV3-2; d_gene: TRBD2; j_gene: TRBJ2-5; len: 15; abundance: .
CDR3aa: CASSVADSRNTIYF; CDR3nt: TGTGCCAGCAGCGTAGCTGACTCCCGAAACACCATATATTTT; v_gene: TRBV9; d_gene: .; j_gene: TRBJ1-3; len: 14; abundance: .
CDR3aa: CASSGDRGNQPQHF; CDR3nt: TGTGCCAGCAGTGGGGACAGGGGCAATCAGCCCCAGCATTTT; v_gene: TRBV2; d_gene: TRBD1; j_gene: TRBJ1-5; len: 14; abundance: .
CDR3aa: CASSESPGSNQPQHF; CDR3nt: TGTGCCAGCAGTGAGAGTCCGGGGAGCAATCAGCCCCAGCATTTT; v_gene: TRBV2; d_gene: .; j_gene: TRBJ1-5; len: 15; abundance: .
CDR3aa: CASSLASLAGGSTYEQYF; CDR3nt: TGTGCCAGCAGCTTAGCGTCGCTAGCGGGGGGGTCTACCTACGAGCAGTACTTC; v_gene: TRBV11-2; d_gene: TRBD2; j_gene: TRBJ2-7; len: 18; abundance: .
CDR3aa: CASSQGLAGDGGELFF; CDR3nt: TGCGCCAGCAGCCAAGGACTAGCGGGAGATGGCGGGGAGCTGTTTTTT; v_gene: TRBV4-1; d_gene: TRBD2; j_gene: TRBJ2-2; len: 16; abundance: .
CDR3aa: CSVESDRSLDNEQFF; CDR3nt: TGCAGCGTTGAAAGCGACAGGTCCCTTGACAATGAGCAGTTCTTC; v_gene: TRBV29-1; d_gene: .; j_gene: TRBJ2-1; len: 15; abundance: once
CDR3aa: CASSSYRVNTEAFF; CDR3nt: TGTGCCAGCAGCTCCTACAGGGTCAACACTGAAGCTTTCTTT; v_gene: TRBV7-2; d_gene: .; j_gene: TRBJ1-1; len: 14; abundance: .
CDR3aa: CASSQAGSQETQYF; CDR3nt: TGTGCCAGCAGCCAGGCTGGGTCCCAAGAGACCCAGTACTTC; v_gene: TRBV5-6; d_gene: .; j_gene: TRBJ2-5; len: 14; abundance: .
CDR3aa: CASSPDGTGGWGTEAFF; CDR3nt: TGTGCCAGCAGCCCAGACGGGACAGGGGGATGGGGAACTGAAGCTTTCTTT; v_gene: TRBV3-1/TRBV3-2; d_gene: TRBD1; j_gene: TRBJ1-1; len: 17; abundance: .
CDR3aa: CATSGGLPNEKLFF; CDR3nt: TGTGCCACCAGTGGCGGACTTCCCAATGAAAAACTGTTTTTT; v_gene: TRBV24-1; d_gene: .; j_gene: TRBJ1-4; len: 14; abundance: .
CDR3aa: CASSPGPSGLYEQYF; CDR3nt: TGTGCCAGCAGCCCCGGGCCTAGCGGGCTCTACGAGCAGTACTTC; v_gene: TRBV7-9; d_gene: TRBD2; j_gene: TRBJ2-7; len: 15; abundance: .
CDR3aa: CATSRDSPRANQPQHF; CDR3nt: TGTGCCACCAGCAGAGATTCACCCAGGGCGAATCAGCCCCAGCATTTT; v_gene: TRBV15; d_gene: .; j_gene: TRBJ1-5; len: 16; abundance: .
CDR3aa: CASSESRTSHNSPLHF; CDR3nt: TGTGCCAGCAGCGAGAGTAGGACATCTCACAATTCACCCCTCCACTTT; v_gene: TRBV11-2; d_gene: .; j_gene: TRBJ1-6; len: 16; abundance: .
CDR3aa: CASRQGWDEQFF; CDR3nt: TGTGCCAGCAGACAGGGGTGGGATGAGCAGTTCTTC; v_gene: TRBV6-6; d_gene: TRBD1; j_gene: TRBJ2-1; len: 12; abundance: .
CDR3aa: CASSRDGGLKAFF; CDR3nt: TGTGCCAGCAGTCGAGATGGGGGGTTAAAAGCTTTCTTT; v_gene: TRBV28; d_gene: .; j_gene: TRBJ1-1; len: 13; abundance: few
CDR3aa: CASSQEMRETEAFF; CDR3nt: TGTGCCAGCTCGCAAGAAATGAGGGAGACTGAAGCTTTCTTT; v_gene: TRBV18; d_gene: .; j_gene: TRBJ1-1; len: 14; abundance: .
CDR3aa: CASSAGTRQQFF; CDR3nt: TGCGCCAGCAGCGCCGGGACTCGGCAGCAGTTCTTC; v_gene: TRBV5-1; d_gene: .; j_gene: TRBJ2-1; len: 12; abundance: .
CDR3aa: CASSFQYKNTEAFF; CDR3nt: TGTGCCAGCAGTTTTCAGTATAAGAACACTGAAGCTTTCTTT; v_gene: TRBV27; d_gene: .; j_gene: TRBJ1-1; len: 14; abundance: .
CDR3aa: CSETTGGEETQYF; CDR3nt: TGCAGCGAGACGACAGGGGGAGAAGAGACCCAGTACTTC; v_gene: TRBV29-1; d_gene: TRBD1; j_gene: TRBJ2-5; len: 13; abundance: .
CDR3aa: CASTPKGTDTQYF; CDR3nt: TGTGCCAGCACCCCAAAGGGGACAGATACGCAGTATTTT; v_gene: TRBV11-3; d_gene: .; j_gene: TRBJ2-3; len: 13; abundance: .
CDR3aa: CASIGEGNGYTF; CDR3nt: TGTGCCAGTATCGGGGAGGGCAATGGCTACACCTTC; v_gene: TRBV12-3/TRBV12-4; d_gene: .; j_gene: TRBJ1-2; len: 12; abundance: .
CDR3aa: CASSPTGSPISTDTQYF; CDR3nt: TGTGCCAGCAGCCCCACCGGGTCGCCAATTAGCACAGATACGCAGTATTTT; v_gene: TRBV27; d_gene: .; j_gene: TRBJ2-3; len: 17; abundance: .
CDR3aa: CASSLGLADTQYF; CDR3nt: TGTGCCAGCAGTTTAGGACTAGCGGATACGCAGTATTTT; v_gene: TRBV12-3/TRBV12-4; d_gene: TRBD2; j_gene: TRBJ2-3; len: 13; abundance: .
CDR3aa: CASSPRTGAPYEQYF; CDR3nt: TGTGCCAGCTCACCTAGGACAGGGGCCCCCTACGAGCAGTACTTC; v_gene: TRBV18; d_gene: TRBD1; j_gene: TRBJ2-7; len: 15; abundance: .
CDR3aa: CAWSLLGGVAGELFF; CDR3nt: TGTGCCTGGAGTCTTCTTGGAGGGGTGGCCGGGGAGCTGTTTTTT; v_gene: TRBV30; d_gene: .; j_gene: TRBJ2-2; len: 15; abundance: .
CDR3aa: CASSYPSEAFF; CDR3nt: TGTGCCAGCAGTTACCCGTCTGAAGCTTTCTTT; v_gene: TRBV6-2/TRBV6-3; d_gene: .; j_gene: TRBJ1-1; len: 11; abundance: .
CDR3aa: CASTAGQGNSPLHF; CDR3nt: TGTGCCAGTACCGCCGGACAGGGGAATTCACCCCTCCACTTT; v_gene: TRBV19; d_gene: TRBD1; j_gene: TRBJ1-6; len: 14; abundance: .
CDR3aa: CASSLDYGSTEAFF; CDR3nt: TGTGCCAGCTCACTAGACTACGGTAGCACTGAAGCTTTCTTT; v_gene: TRBV18; d_gene: .; j_gene: TRBJ1-1; len: 14; abundance: .
CDR3aa: CAINRGAGGYNEQFF; CDR3nt: TGTGCCATCAATAGAGGGGCGGGAGGTTACAATGAGCAGTTCTTC; v_gene: TRBV7-9; d_gene: TRBD2; j_gene: TRBJ2-1; len: 15; abundance: .
CDR3aa: CASSQVAGFGPQHF; CDR3nt: TGTGCCAGCAGCCAAGTGGCGGGGTTTGGGCCCCAGCATTTT; v_gene: TRBV3-1/TRBV3-2; d_gene: .; j_gene: TRBJ1-5; len: 14; abundance: .
CDR3aa: CASSVRTVSEAFF; CDR3nt: TGTGCCAGTAGTGTCAGGACAGTTTCTGAAGCTTTCTTT; v_gene: TRBV19; d_gene: .; j_gene: TRBJ1-1; len: 13; abundance: .
CDR3aa: CASSLSSGFTEAFF; CDR3nt: TGTGCCAGCAGCCTCTCATCGGGGTTCACTGAAGCTTTCTTT; v_gene: TRBV7-9; d_gene: .; j_gene: TRBJ1-1; len: 14; abundance: .
CDR3aa: CASSLDPGSGELFF; CDR3nt: TGTGCCAGCAGCTTAGATCCAGGAAGCGGGGAGCTGTTTTTT; v_gene: TRBV7-2; d_gene: .; j_gene: TRBJ2-2; len: 14; abundance: .
CDR3aa: CASSLGDRNTGELFF; CDR3nt: TGTGCCAGCAGCTTGGGGGACAGAAACACCGGGGAGCTGTTTTTT; v_gene: TRBV7-3; d_gene: TRBD1; j_gene: TRBJ2-2; len: 15; abundance: .
CDR3aa: CASTTDRGGGELFF; CDR3nt: TGTGCCAGCACAACCGACAGGGGCGGCGGGGAGCTGTTTTTT; v_gene: TRBV9; d_gene: TRBD1; j_gene: TRBJ2-2; len: 14; abundance: once
CDR3aa: CASTRLAGLTKNIQYF; CDR3nt: TGTGCCAGCACCCGACTAGCGGGATTAACCAAAAACATTCAGTACTTC; v_gene: TRBV27; d_gene: TRBD2; j_gene: TRBJ2-4; len: 16; abundance: .
CDR3aa: CASSHTSGRARGELFF; CDR3nt: TGTGCCAGCAGTCATACTAGCGGGAGGGCTCGCGGGGAGCTGTTTTTT; v_gene: TRBV11-2; d_gene: TRBD2; j_gene: TRBJ2-2; len: 16; abundance: .
CDR3aa: CASSSTAGSASGNGWETQYF; CDR3nt: TGTGCCAGCAGCAGCACGGCGGGGAGTGCTAGCGGGAACGGATGGGAGACCCAGTACTTC; v_gene: TRBV21-1; d_gene: .; j_gene: TRBJ2-5; len: 20; abundance: .
CDR3aa: CASSQDRVGGYTF; CDR3nt: TGTGCCAGCAGCCAAGACAGGGTTGGTGGCTACACCTTC; v_gene: TRBV3-1/TRBV3-2; d_gene: .; j_gene: TRBJ1-2; len: 13; abundance: .
CDR3aa: CASSPLAGKFF; CDR3nt: TGTGCCAGCAGTCCACTAGCGGGGAAGTTCTTC; v_gene: TRBV6-6; d_gene: TRBD2; j_gene: TRBJ2-1; len: 11; abundance: .
CDR3aa: CASSLVGGRGGQPQHF; CDR3nt: TGTGCCAGCAGTCTGGTTGGGGGGAGGGGTGGTCAGCCCCAGCATTTT; v_gene: TRBV28; d_gene: .; j_gene: TRBJ1-5; len: 16; abundance: .
CDR3aa: CAWRGLSNQPQHF; CDR3nt: TGTGCTTGGCGGGGGTTAAGCAATCAGCCCCAGCATTTT; v_gene: TRBV7-9; d_gene: .; j_gene: TRBJ1-5; len: 13; abundance: .
CDR3aa: CASSKRRTTHYEQYF; CDR3nt: TGTGCCAGCAGCAAGAGGAGGACTACCCACTACGAGCAGTACTTC; v_gene: TRBV21-1; d_gene: .; j_gene: TRBJ2-7; len: 15; abundance: once